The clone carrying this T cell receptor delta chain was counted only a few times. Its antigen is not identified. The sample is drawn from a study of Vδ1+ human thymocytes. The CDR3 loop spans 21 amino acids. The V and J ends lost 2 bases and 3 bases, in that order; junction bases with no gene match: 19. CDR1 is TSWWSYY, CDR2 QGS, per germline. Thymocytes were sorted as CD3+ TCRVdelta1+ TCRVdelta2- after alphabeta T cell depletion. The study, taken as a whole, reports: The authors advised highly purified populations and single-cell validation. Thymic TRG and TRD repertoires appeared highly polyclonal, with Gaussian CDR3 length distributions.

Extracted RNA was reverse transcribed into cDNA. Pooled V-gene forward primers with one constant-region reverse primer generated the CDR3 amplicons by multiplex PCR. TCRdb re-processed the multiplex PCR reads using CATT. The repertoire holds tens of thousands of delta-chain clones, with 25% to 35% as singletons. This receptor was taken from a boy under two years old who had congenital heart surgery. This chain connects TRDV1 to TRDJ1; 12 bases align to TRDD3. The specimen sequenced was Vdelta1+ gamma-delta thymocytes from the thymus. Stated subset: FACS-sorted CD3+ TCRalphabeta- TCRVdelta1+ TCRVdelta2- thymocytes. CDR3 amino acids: CALGEGVSPSAGGYDADKLIF. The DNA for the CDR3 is TGTGCTCTTGGGGAAGGGGTCTCGCCCTCGGCTGGGGGATACGACGCCGATAAACTCATCTTT.